This passage covers 23 T cell receptor beta chains from one sample sequenced in a study of control samples from healthy donors and cancer patients. Repertoires were generated with immunoSEQ multiplex PCR, while TCRdb's copy carries only in-frame clones and drops some. The sample lists about 41,000 clones, around 94% seen once, with approximately 24% in the top ten. The sample taken for sequencing was blood. These TCRs come from a man in his sixties in good health.

The V gene is TRBV19, the J gene TRBJ1-3; D is uncertain. This CDR3 spans 13 amino acids. Germline V gene sequence: CDR1 LNHDA, CDR2 SQIVND (reference sequence). V lost 5 bases, J lost 8 bases, and 13 bases lay in between. CDR3 coding DNA: TGTGCCAGTAGTCCGACGGCGGAGCACACCATATATTTT. Its translation: CASSPTAEHTIYF.

This rearrangement joins TRBV5-4 to TRBJ1-3, with unresolved D. The germline V gene has CDR1 SGHNT and CDR2 YYREEE (reference sequence). This CDR3 region has 13 residues. Trimming removed 3 bases from V and 5 bases from J, with 9 bases in between. The CDR3 sequence: CASSSRSRNTIYF. The CDR3 bases are TGTGCCAGCAGCTCCCGCTCGCGAAACACCATATATTTT.

The chain couples TRBV19 to TRBJ1-1; 7 bases line up with TRBD1. The CDR3 length is 16 residues. Germline V CDR1 and CDR2: LNHDA, SQIVND (reference sequence). With V trimmed by 3 bases and J by 3 bases, 10 bases remained unmatched. CDR3 region: CASSISQGVFDTEAFF. As DNA, the CDR3 is TGTGCCAGTAGTATCAGCCAGGGGGTATTCGACACTGAAGCTTTCTTT. The whole variable domain, filled in from reference TRBV19 and TRBJ1-1, reads DGGITQSPKYLFRKEGQNVTLSCEQNLNHDAMYWYRQDPGQGLRLIYYSQIVNDFQKGDIAEGYSVSREKKESFPLTVTSAQKNPTAFYLCASSISQGVFDTEAFFGQGTRLTVV.

The chain is built from TRBV24-1 and TRBJ2-5, with D uncertain. V was trimmed by 3 bases and J by 5 bases, leaving 15 bases between them. Per germline, CDR1 KGHDR and CDR2 SFDVKD. The length of the CDR3 is 15 residues. CDR3 in DNA: TGTGCCACCAGTGATCAGAGAGTGGTTGAGGAGACCCAGTACTTC. Its translation: CATSDQRVVEETQYF.

The J gene is TRBJ2-3, the V gene TRBV5-1; D is unresolved. The germline V gene has CDR1 SGHRS and CDR2 YFSETQ. This CDR3 region has 14 residues. V lost 1 base and J lost 0, with 6 bases in between. CDR3 loop: CASSLSASTDTQYF. CDR3 DNA: TGCGCCAGCAGCTTGTCGGCGAGCACAGATACGCAGTATTTT.

The chain joins TRBV5-4 to TRBJ1-1; D is perhaps TRBD1 (6 bases). V was shortened by 0 bases and J by 3 bases, with 12 bases between the two germline ends. The germline CDR1 and CDR2 sequences are SGHNT and YYREEE (reference sequence). CDR3 size: 15 residues. The CDR3, as DNA: TGTGCCAGCAGCTTGGCCAGGGGTTTCGACACTGAAGCTTTCTTT. Protein sequence: CASSLARGFDTEAFF.

This clone has a handful of counts. This rearrangement joins TRBV30 to TRBJ1-2; no clear D. CDR1 GTSNPN and CDR2 SVGIG come from the germline V gene (reference sequence). V was clipped by 2 bases and J by 4 bases, with 8 bases between them. The CDR3 extends over 12 amino acids. CDR3 DNA sequence: TGTGCCTGGAGTACGCACAGCTATGGCTACACCTTC. This gives the protein CAWSTHSYGYTF.

The V gene is TRBV7-2, the J gene TRBJ2-2, with D possibly matching TRBD1 (7 bases). The germline CDR1 and CDR2 sequences are SGHTA and FQGNSA. Trimming pared 7 bases from V and 3 bases from J, leaving 15 bases between. The CDR3 spans 15 residues. The CDR3 is CASNPRRGHTGELFF. In nucleotides, the CDR3 is TGTGCCAGCAACCCGCGGAGGGGGCACACCGGGGAGCTGTTTTTT.

The rearrangement links TRBV19 to TRBJ2-7, with 9 bases identical to TRBD1. Germline V CDR1 and CDR2: LNHDA, SQIVND (reference sequence). With V trimmed by 6 bases and J by 3 bases, 6 bases remained unmatched. This CDR3 is built from 14 residues. Written as DNA, the CDR3 is TGTGCCAGTAGCTCGGGACAGGGTTTCTACGAGCAGTACTTC. Its translation is CASSSGQGFYEQYF.

The genes are TRBV7-2 and TRBJ2-3; D perhaps matches TRBD2 (6 bases). From germline, CDR1 is SGHTA and CDR2 FQGNSA. V lost 0 bases to trimming and J lost 0 bases, with 16 bases between them. The CDR3 is made up of 18 amino acids. Written as DNA, the CDR3 is TGTGCCAGCAGCTTAGCGGGGCTAGCGCTCACTAGCACAGATACGCAGTATTTT. As protein: CASSLAGLALTSTDTQYF.

The chain has TRBV18 and TRBJ2-2; D possibly corresponds to TRBD2 (5 bases). CDR1 and CDR2 from the germline V gene are KGHSH and LQKENI. With 2 bases removed from V and 0 bases from J, the gap between germline ends came to 7 bases. The CDR3 contains 15 residues. The chain's CDR3 is CASSPEGANTGELFF. In DNA, the CDR3 is TGTGCCAGCTCACCAGAGGGAGCGAACACCGGGGAGCTGTTTTTT.

J is TRBJ1-5 and V is TRBV16; maybe TRBD1 (5 bases). The CDR3 covers 15 residues. The ends were cut back, 4 bases at V and 3 bases at J, with 13 bases in the middle. Looked up from germline, CDR1 is KGHSY and CDR2 is FQNENV. The CDR3 here is CASSPPTGLNQPQHF. DNA for the CDR3: TGTGCCAGCAGCCCCCCCACAGGCCTCAATCAGCCCCAGCATTTT.

The chain couples TRBV18 to TRBJ1-2, with no clear D. CDR1 is KGHSH, CDR2 LQKENI, per germline. The CDR3 spans 15 residues. V lost 3 bases and J lost 4, with 15 bases in between. In DNA form, the CDR3 reads TGTGCCAGCTCACCCATCCCGACCGACGCCTATGGCTACACCTTC. Its translation is CASSPIPTDAYGYTF.

The V gene is TRBV6-1, the J gene TRBJ2-2; D unresolved. The germline V gene has CDR1 MNHNS and CDR2 SASEGT. CDR3 length equals 12 residues. V lost 3 bases and J 6 bases, leaving 5 bases between the germline ends. This CDR3 is CASSEISGELFF. The CDR3 DNA reads as TGTGCCAGCAGTGAGATCTCCGGGGAGCTGTTTTTT.

This chain uses TRBV11-3 with TRBJ2-1; 8 bases agree with TRBD2. The CDR3 contains 17 residues. The trim removed 5 bases at V and 5 bases at J, leaving 14 bases unmatched. CDR1 and CDR2 from the germline V gene are SGHNT and YENEEA. The CDR3 coding sequence is TGTGCCAGCAGCCGAAACAGGGCCGGGAGGGTGAACAATGAGCAGTTCTTC. Its translation: CASSRNRAGRVNNEQFF.

This chain's CDR3 is CASSPVESTSGNTDTQYF. The DNA of the CDR3 is TGTGCCAGCAGCCCGGTTGAGTCAACTAGCGGGAACACAGATACGCAGTATTTT. This chain joins TRBV7-8 and TRBJ2-3, with 10 bases fitting TRBD2. This CDR3 is 18 amino acids long. Per the germline V gene, CDR1 is SGHVS and CDR2 is FQNEAQ. The V and J ends lost 5 bases and 2 bases, in that order; junction bases with no gene match: 13. The entire variable domain, with the rest obtained from reference TRBV7-8 and TRBJ2-3, is as follows: GAGVSQSPRYKVAKRGQDVALRCDPISGHVSLFWYQQALGQGPEFLTYFQNEAQLDKSGLPSDRFFAERPEGSVSTLKIQRTQQEDSAVYLCASSPVESTSGNTDTQYFGPGTRLTVL.

The chain combines TRBV6-2 or TRBV6-3 with TRBJ2-2; possibly TRBD2 for D (5 bases). The germline gives CDR1 MNHEY, CDR2 SVGEGT. The CDR3 contains 16 residues. The V gene lost 4 bases and the J gene lost 9 bases, with 21 bases spanning the gap. The CDR3: CASSSVPMRSGRELFF. The CDR3 nucleotides are TGTGCCAGCAGTTCCGTCCCAATGAGGTCCGGGAGGGAGCTGTTTTTT.

The chain links TRBV6-1 to TRBJ1-1; no reliable D call. The V end lost 1 base, the J end lost 0 bases, and 6 bases lay between the germline ends. There are 14 residues in the CDR3. CDR1 and CDR2 from the germline V gene are MNHNS and SASEGT. The DNA of the CDR3 is TGTGCCAGCAGTGAAGGGGTGATGAACACTGAAGCTTTCTTT. Its protein is CASSEGVMNTEAFF.

The CDR3 DNA follows: TGTGCCAGCAGCTTGGGACTAGCGGAAATCAATGAGCAGTTCTTC. Its translation: CASSLGLAEINEQFF. The rearrangement joins TRBV5-4 to TRBJ2-1; 9 positions match TRBD2. The V and J ends lost 0 bases and 6 bases, in that order; junction bases with no gene match: 4. Germline-derived CDR1 and CDR2 are SGHNT and YYREEE (reference sequence). This CDR3 region has 15 residues.

This sequence joins TRBV19 and TRBJ2-6, with TRBD1 identical over 9 bases. The CDR3 totals 18 residues. After removal of 6 bases from V and 1 base from J, the junction contained 10 bases not matched to a gene. Germline V gene lookup returns CDR1 LNHDA and CDR2 SQIVND (reference sequence). The CDR3 DNA sequence: TGTGCCAGTAGGTTTAGGGACAGGGAGGGGTCTGGGGCCAACGTCCTGACTTTC. This translates into CASRFRDREGSGANVLTF.

The chain uses TRBV6-6 and TRBJ2-7; the match to TRBD2 covers 8 bases. V was clipped by 6 bases and J by 7 bases; unmatched bases: 14. Per the germline V gene, CDR1 is MNHNY and CDR2 is SVGAGI (reference sequence). The CDR3 sequence is 15 residues long. CDR3 sequence (DNA): TGTGCCAGCAGAGATACTAGCGGAGGGCTGAGGGAGCAGTACTTC. As protein: CASRDTSGGLREQYF.

The chain combines TRBV30 with TRBJ1-4, with D tentatively TRBD1 (5 bases). Germline CDR1 reads GTSNPN; CDR2 reads SVGIG (reference sequence). Trimming shortened V by 0 bases and J by 11 bases, and 7 bases separated the two germline ends. CDR3 size: 11 residues. The CDR3 bases are TGTGCCTGGAGTGTGGAGGGGAAACTGTTTTTT. This sequence encodes CAWSVEGKLFF.

The CDR3 protein is CATLADSGEQFF. In DNA, the CDR3 is TGTGCCACCTTAGCGGATAGCGGTGAGCAGTTCTTC. The genes are TRBV24-1 and TRBJ2-1; a possible D gene is TRBD2 (6 bases). This CDR3 contains 12 residues. Trimming shortened V by 9 bases and J by 9 bases, and 14 bases separated the two germline ends. CDR1 is KGHDR, CDR2 SFDVKD, per germline.